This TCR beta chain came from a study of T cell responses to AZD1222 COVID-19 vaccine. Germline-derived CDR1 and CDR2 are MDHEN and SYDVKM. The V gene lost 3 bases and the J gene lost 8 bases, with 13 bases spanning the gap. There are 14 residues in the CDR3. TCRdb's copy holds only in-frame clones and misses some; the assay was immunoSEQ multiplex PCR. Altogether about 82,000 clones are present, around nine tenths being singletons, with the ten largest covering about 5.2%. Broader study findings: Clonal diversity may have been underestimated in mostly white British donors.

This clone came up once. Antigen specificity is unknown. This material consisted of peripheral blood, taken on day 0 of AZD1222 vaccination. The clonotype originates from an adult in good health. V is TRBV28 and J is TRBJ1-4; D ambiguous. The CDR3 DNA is TGTGCCAGCAGTTTTGCGGGGATGGACGAAAAACTGTTTTTT. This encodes CASSFAGMDEKLFF.